Detailed here is one T cell receptor beta chain. This sample was included in a study of shared clonotypes between healthy human individuals. CDR1 is SGHDT, CDR2 YYEEEE, per germline. The CDR3 sequence is 17 residues long. Trimming at V came to 3 bases and at J to 4 bases, leaving 12 bases not matched to a gene. Assay used: immunoSEQ multiplex PCR; TCRdb lists only in-frame clones, some missing. Of about half a million clones listed, approximately 84% are singletons. The sequenced material came from PBMCs. The rearrangement joins TRBV5-6 to TRBJ2-5; 10 bases align to TRBD1. This TCR came from a woman in her 40s in good health. Some clones in this sample may be carry-over from other donors' samples. CDR3 sequence: CASSSTSGTGVRETQYF. The CDR3 bases are TGTGCCAGCAGCTCCACCTCGGGGACAGGGGTTCGAGAGACCCAGTACTTC.